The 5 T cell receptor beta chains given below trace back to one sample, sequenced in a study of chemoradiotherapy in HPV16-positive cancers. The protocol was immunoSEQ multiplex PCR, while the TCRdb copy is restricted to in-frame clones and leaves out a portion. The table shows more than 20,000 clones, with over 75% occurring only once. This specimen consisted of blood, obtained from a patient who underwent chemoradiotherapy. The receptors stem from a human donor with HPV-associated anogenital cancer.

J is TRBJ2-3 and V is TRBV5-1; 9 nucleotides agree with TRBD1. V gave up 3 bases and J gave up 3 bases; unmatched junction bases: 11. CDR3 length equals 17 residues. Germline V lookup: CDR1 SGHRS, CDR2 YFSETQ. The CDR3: CASSSSRGQGSTDTQYF. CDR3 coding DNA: TGCGCCAGCAGCTCGTCGCGGGGACAGGGATCAACAGATACGCAGTATTTT.

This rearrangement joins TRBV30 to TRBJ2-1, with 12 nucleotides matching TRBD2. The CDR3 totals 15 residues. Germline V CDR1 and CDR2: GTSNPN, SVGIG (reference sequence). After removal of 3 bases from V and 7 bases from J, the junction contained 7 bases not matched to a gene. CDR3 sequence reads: CAWSRGLAGKNEQFF. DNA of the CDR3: TGTGCCTGGAGCCGGGGACTAGCGGGTAAAAATGAGCAGTTCTTC.

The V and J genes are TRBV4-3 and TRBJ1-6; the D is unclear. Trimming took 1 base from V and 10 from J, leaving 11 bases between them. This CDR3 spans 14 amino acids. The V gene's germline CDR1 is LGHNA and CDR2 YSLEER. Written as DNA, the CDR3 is TGCGCCAGCAGCCAAGCAGTGGTTGGGTCACCCCTCCACTTT. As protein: CASSQAVVGSPLHF.

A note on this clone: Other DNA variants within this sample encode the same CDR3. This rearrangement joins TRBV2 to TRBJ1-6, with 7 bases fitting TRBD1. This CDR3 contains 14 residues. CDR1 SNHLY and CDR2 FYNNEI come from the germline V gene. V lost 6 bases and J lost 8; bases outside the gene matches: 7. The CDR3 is CASSLRDRDSPLHF. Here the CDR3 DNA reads TGTGCCAGCAGCCTCCGGGACAGAGATTCACCCCTCCACTTT.

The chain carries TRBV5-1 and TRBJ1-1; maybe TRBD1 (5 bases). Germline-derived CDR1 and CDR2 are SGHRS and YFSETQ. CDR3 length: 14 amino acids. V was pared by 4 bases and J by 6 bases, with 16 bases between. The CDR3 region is CASSVSGLRSEAFF. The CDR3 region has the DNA TGCGCCAGCAGCGTATCGGGACTGAGGTCTGAAGCTTTCTTT.